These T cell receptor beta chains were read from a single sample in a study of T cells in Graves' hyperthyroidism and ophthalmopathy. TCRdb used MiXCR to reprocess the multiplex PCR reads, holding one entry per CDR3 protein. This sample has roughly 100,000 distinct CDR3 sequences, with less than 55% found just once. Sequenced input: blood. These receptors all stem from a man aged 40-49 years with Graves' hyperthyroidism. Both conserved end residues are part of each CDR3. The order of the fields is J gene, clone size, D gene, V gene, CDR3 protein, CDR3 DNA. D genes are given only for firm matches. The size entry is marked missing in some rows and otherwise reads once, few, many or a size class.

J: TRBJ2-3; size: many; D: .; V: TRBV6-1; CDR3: CASSAGRRSTDTQYF; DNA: TGTGCCAGCAGTGCGGGGCGGCGGAGCACAGATACGCAGTATTTT
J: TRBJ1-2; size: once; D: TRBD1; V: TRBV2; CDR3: CASGPGQNYGYTF; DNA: TGTGCCAGCGGTCCGGGACAGAACTATGGCTACACCTTC
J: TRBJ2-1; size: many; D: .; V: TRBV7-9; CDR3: CASRPTGLFYNEQFF; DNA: TGTGCCAGCAGACCCACAGGACTATTCTACAATGAGCAGTTCTTC
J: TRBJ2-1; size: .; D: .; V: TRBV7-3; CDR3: CAGSLRGAGGELFF; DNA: TGTGCCGGCAGCTTAAGGGGAGCGGGCGGGGAGCTGTTCTTC
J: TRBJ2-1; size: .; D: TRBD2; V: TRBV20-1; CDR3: CSPSGTSVHNEQFF; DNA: TGCAGTCCATCCGGGACTAGCGTACACAATGAGCAGTTCTTC
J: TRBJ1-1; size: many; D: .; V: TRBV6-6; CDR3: CASKGRDTEAFF; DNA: TGTGCCAGCAAGGGCAGGGACACTGAAGCTTTCTTT
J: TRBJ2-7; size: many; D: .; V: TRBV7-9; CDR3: CASSLVGSSLNEQYF; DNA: TGTGCCAGCAGCTTAGTTGGCAGTTCCCTTAACGAGCAGTACTTC
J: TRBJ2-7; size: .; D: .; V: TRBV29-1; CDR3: CSVRRNSYEQYF; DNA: TGCAGCGTTAGACGGAACTCCTACGAGCAGTACTTC
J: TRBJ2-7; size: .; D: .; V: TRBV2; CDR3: CASSESSGWNSYEQYF; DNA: TGTGCCAGCAGTGAATCCAGCGGGTGGAACTCCTACGAGCAGTACTTC
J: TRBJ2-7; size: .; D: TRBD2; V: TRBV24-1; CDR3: CATSDPNTSGGNSYEQYF; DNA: TGTGCCACCAGTGATCCGAACACTAGCGGGGGGAACTCCTACGAGCAGTACTTC
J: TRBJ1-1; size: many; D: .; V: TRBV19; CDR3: CAIRGGSHEAFF; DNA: TGTGCCATAAGGGGGGGGTCTCATGAAGCTTTCTTT
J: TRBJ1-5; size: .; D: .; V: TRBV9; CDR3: CASSAGILAGGQPQHF; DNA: TGTGCCAGCAGCGCCGGTATACTAGCGGGAGGGCAGCCCCAGCATTTT
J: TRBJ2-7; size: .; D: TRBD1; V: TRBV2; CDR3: CASSASRDRVPYEQYF; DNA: TGTGCCAGCAGTGCGTCCCGGGACAGGGTCCCCTACGAGCAGTACTTC
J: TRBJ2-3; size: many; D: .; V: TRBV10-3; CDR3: CAISESGKDTQYF; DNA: TGTGCCATCAGTGAGTCCGGGAAAGATACGCAGTATTTT
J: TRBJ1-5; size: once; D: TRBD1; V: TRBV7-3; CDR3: CASSWTGGQPQHF; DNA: TGTGCCAGCAGCTGGACAGGGGGGCAGCCCCAGCATTTT
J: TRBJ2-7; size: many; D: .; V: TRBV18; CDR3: CASSGDEQYF; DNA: TGTGCCAGCAGTGGCGACGAGCAGTACTTC
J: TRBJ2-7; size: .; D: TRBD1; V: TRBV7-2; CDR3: CASSPETGGTYEQYF; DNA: TGTGCCAGCAGCCCTGAGACAGGGGGTACCTACGAGCAGTACTTC
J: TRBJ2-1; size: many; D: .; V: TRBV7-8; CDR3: CASSLMDISYNEQFF; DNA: TGTGCCAGCAGCTTAATGGACATCTCCTACAATGAGCAGTTCTTC
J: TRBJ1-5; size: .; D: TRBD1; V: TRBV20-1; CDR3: CSARGQVINQPQHF; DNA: TGCAGTGCTAGGGGACAGGTCATCAATCAGCCCCAGCATTTT
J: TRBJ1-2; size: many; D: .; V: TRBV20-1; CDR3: CSASADSAFYGYTF; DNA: TGCAGTGCATCCGCGGACAGCGCCTTCTATGGCTACACCTTC
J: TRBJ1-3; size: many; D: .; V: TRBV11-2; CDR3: CASSHVGLSGNTIYF; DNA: TGTGCCAGCAGCCACGTCGGGTTATCTGGAAACACCATATATTTT
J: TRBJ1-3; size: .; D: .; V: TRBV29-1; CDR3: CSAGDTLSSGYTIYF; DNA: TGCAGCGCTGGGGACACCCTCTCCTCTGGATACACCATATATTTT
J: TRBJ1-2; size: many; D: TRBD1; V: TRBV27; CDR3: CASSRDRDYGYTF; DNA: TGTGCCAGCAGCCGAGACAGGGACTATGGCTACACCTTC
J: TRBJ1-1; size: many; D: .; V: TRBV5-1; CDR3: CASSLVWGQNTEAFF; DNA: TGCGCCAGCAGCTTGGTCTGGGGACAGAACACTGAAGCTTTCTTT
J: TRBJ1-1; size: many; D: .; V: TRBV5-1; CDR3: CASSLAPMVNTEAFF; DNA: TGCGCCAGCAGCTTGGCTCCCATGGTGAACACTGAAGCTTTCTTT
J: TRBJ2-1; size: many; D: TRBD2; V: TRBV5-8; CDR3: CASSSLAGVGQFF; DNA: TGTGCCAGCAGCTCACTAGCGGGAGTCGGGCAGTTCTTC
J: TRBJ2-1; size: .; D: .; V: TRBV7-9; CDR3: CASSLKGHNEQFF; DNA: TGTGCCAGCAGCTTAAAGGGGCACAATGAGCAGTTCTTC
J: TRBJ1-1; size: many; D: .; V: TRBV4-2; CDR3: CASSQDRYSPTEAFF; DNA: TGTGCCAGCAGCCAAGATAGGTACAGCCCCACTGAAGCTTTCTTT
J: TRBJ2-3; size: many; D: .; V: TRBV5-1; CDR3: CASSPGRGTDTQYF; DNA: TGCGCCAGCAGCCCGGGACGGGGCACAGATACGCAGTATTTT
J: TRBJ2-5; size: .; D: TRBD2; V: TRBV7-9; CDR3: CASSRTSGGRGETQYF; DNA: TGTGCCAGCAGCAGGACTAGCGGGGGTCGAGGGGAGACCCAGTACTTC
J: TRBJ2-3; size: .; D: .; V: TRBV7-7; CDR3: CAWSSGFLGTDTQYF; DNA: TGTGCCTGGAGTTCCGGGTTCCTTGGGACAGATACGCAGTATTTT
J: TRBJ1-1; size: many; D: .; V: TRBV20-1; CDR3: CSATGADTEAFF; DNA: TGCAGTGCTACAGGGGCTGACACTGAAGCTTTCTTT
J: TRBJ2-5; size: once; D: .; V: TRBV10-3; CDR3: CAIGSGAKTTQYF; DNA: TGTGCCATCGGCTCCGGGGCCAAGACGACCCAGTACTTC
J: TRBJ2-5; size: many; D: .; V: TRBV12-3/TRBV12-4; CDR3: CASSIGSQTQYF; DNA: TGTGCCAGCAGTATAGGGAGTCAGACCCAGTACTTC
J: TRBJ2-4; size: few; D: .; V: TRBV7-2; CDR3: CASSQEATVAKNIQYF; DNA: TGTGCCAGCAGCCAAGAGGCGACAGTAGCCAAAAACATTCAGTACTTC
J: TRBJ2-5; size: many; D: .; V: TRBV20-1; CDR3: CSATFPGAKIQETQYF; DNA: TGCAGTGCCACCTTTCCAGGGGCGAAGATCCAAGAGACCCAGTACTTC
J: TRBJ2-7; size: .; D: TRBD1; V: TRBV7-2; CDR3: CASSAGQVGEQYF; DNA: TGTGCCAGCAGCGCGGGACAGGTAGGTGAGCAGTACTTC
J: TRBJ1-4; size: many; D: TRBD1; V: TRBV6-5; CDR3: CASSRTGVGNEKLFF; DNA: TGTGCCAGCAGTCGGACAGGGGTTGGAAATGAAAAACTGTTTTTT
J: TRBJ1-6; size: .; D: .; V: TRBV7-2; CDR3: CASSPGLAGHSPLHF; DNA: TGTGCCAGCAGCCCGGGACTAGCGGGTCATTCACCCCTCCACTTT
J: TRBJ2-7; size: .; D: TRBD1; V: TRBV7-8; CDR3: CASSTGDRGSGEQYF; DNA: TGTGCCAGCAGCACCGGGGACAGGGGGAGCGGCGAGCAGTACTTC
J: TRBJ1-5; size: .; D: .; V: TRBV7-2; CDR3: CASSLRGAQPQHF; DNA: TGTGCCAGCAGCTTAAGGGGGGCTCAGCCCCAGCATTTT
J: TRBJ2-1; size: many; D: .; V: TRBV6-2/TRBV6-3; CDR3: CASSYAIYNEQFF; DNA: TGTGCCAGCAGTTACGCGATTTACAATGAGCAGTTCTTC
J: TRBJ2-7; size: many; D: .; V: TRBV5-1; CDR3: CASSLKGNYEQYF; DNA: TGCGCCAGCAGCTTGAAGGGAAACTACGAGCAGTACTTC
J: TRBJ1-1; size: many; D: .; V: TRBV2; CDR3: CASRAEATTTEAFF; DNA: TGTGCCAGCCGGGCCGAGGCCACGACGACTGAAGCTTTCTTT
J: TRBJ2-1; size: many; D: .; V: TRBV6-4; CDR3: CASSAIGGRGDEQFF; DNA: TGTGCCAGCAGTGCGATTGGGGGAAGAGGGGATGAGCAGTTCTTC
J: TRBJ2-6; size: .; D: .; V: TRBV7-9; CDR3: CASSHARVLGANVLTF; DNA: TGTGCCAGCAGCCATGCCAGGGTTTTGGGGGCCAACGTCCTGACTTTC
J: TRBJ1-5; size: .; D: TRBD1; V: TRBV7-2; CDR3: CASSLTDRWQPPQHF; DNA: TGTGCCAGCAGCTTAACGGACAGGTGGCAACCGCCCCAGCATTTT
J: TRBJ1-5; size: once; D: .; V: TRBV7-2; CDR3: CASSSDFGNRWQPPQHF; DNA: TGTGCCAGCAGCTCAGACTTCGGGAACAGGTGGCAACCGCCCCAGCATTTT
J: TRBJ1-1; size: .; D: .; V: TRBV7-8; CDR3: CASSFSPTNTEAFF; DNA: TGTGCCAGCAGCTTCAGCCCAACCAACACTGAAGCTTTCTTT
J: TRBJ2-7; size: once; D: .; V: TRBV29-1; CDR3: CSAEVSRYERYF; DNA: TGCAGCGCTGAAGTTTCCAGATACGAGCGGTACTTC
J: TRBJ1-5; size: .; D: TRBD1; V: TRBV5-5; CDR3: CASSLGGTGSQPQHF; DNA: TGTGCCAGCAGCTTGGGGGGGACAGGGAGTCAGCCCCAGCATTTT
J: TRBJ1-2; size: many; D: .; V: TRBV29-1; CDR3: CSPHPPTTNYGYTF; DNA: TGCAGCCCACATCCACCGACAACTAACTATGGCTACACCTTC
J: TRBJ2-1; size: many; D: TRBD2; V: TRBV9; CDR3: CASSVTGGSNEQFF; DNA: TGTGCCAGCAGCGTAACGGGAGGGTCGAATGAGCAGTTCTTC
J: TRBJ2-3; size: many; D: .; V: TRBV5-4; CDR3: CASSLRVPPGDTQYF; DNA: TGTGCCAGCAGCTTGAGGGTTCCCCCGGGAGATACGCAGTATTTT
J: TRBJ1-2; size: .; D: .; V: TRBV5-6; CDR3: CASSNGAGGYTF; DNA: TGTGCCAGCTCGAACGGAGCGGGGGGCTACACCTTC
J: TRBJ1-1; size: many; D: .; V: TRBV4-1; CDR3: CASSQGRQNTEAFF; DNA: TGCGCCAGCAGCCAAGGCCGCCAGAACACTGAAGCTTTCTTT
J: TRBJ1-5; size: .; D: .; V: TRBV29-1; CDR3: CSVVARGPTYSNQPQHF; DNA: TGCAGCGTTGTAGCTCGGGGGCCTACGTATAGCAATCAGCCCCAGCATTTT